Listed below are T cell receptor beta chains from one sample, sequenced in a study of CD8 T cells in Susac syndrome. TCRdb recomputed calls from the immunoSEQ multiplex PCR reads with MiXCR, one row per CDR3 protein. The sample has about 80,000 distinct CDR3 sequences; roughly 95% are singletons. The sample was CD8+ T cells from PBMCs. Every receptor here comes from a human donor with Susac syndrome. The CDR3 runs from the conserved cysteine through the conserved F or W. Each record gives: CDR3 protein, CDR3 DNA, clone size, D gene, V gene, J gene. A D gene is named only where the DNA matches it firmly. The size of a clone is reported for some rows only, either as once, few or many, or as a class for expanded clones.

CASSFSGGNTGELFF	TGTGCCAGCAGCTTTAGCGGGGGGAACACCGGGGAGCTGTTTTTT	.	TRBD2	TRBV9	TRBJ2-2
CASSLRRGIPEAFF	TGTGCCAGCAGCCTCCGGAGGGGTATCCCTGAAGCTTTCTTT	.	.	TRBV6-2/TRBV6-3	TRBJ1-1
CASSFEVGGTDTQYF	TGTGCCAGCAGTTTTGAGGTCGGGGGGACGGATACGCAGTATTTT	.	TRBD2	TRBV27	TRBJ2-3
CSASGSSGPYNEQFF	TGCAGTGCTAGTGGGTCTAGCGGGCCCTACAATGAGCAGTTCTTC	.	TRBD2	TRBV20-1	TRBJ2-1
CASSLARGNTEAFF	TGCGCCAGCAGCTTGGCGCGGGGTAACACTGAAGCTTTCTTT	.	.	TRBV5-1	TRBJ1-1
CASQVDGSSYEQYF	TGTGCCAGCCAGGTGGACGGGAGCTCCTACGAGCAGTACTTC	.	.	TRBV28	TRBJ2-7
CASSRGGGHQPQHF	TGTGCCAGCAGCCGCGGAGGGGGCCATCAGCCCCAGCATTTT	.	TRBD1	TRBV27	TRBJ1-5
CASSFGRTDTQYF	TGTGCCAGCAGCTTTGGGAGAACAGATACGCAGTATTTT	.	.	TRBV7-3	TRBJ2-3
CASSQGTGVFGYTF	TGCGCCAGCAGCCAAGGGACAGGCGTTTTTGGCTACACCTTC	once	TRBD1	TRBV4-3	TRBJ1-2
CASSLEGNPYEQYF	TGCGCCAGCAGCTTGGAAGGAAACCCCTACGAGCAGTACTTC	.	.	TRBV5-1	TRBJ2-7
CSATPSGGGVGTGELFF	TGCAGTGCTACACCTAGCGGGGGGGGAGTTGGAACCGGGGAGCTGTTTTTT	.	TRBD2	TRBV20-1	TRBJ2-2
CSALIDVWDGHGYTF	TGCAGTGCCCTGATCGACGTTTGGGACGGCCATGGCTACACCTTC	.	.	TRBV20-1	TRBJ1-2
CSPKREHEQYF	TGCAGTCCGAAGCGGGAACACGAGCAGTACTTC	.	TRBD2	TRBV20-1	TRBJ2-7
CASTLGDSGELFF	TGCGCCAGCACCCTCGGTGATTCCGGGGAGCTGTTTTTT	.	.	TRBV5-1	TRBJ2-2
CSVEDQEGAYGYTF	TGCAGCGTTGAAGATCAGGAGGGGGCCTATGGCTACACCTTC	.	TRBD1	TRBV29-1	TRBJ1-2
CASSQDSSGGRTDTQYF	TGTGCCAGCAGCCAAGATTCCAGCGGGGGGAGGACAGATACGCAGTATTTT	.	TRBD2	TRBV4-2	TRBJ2-3
CASSFSRYWGYTF	TGTGCCAGCAGTTTCTCTCGATATTGGGGCTACACCTTC	.	.	TRBV27	TRBJ1-2
CASSETSSYTDTQYF	TGTGCCAGCTCAGAGACTAGCAGCTACACAGATACGCAGTATTTT	.	TRBD2	TRBV6-4	TRBJ2-3
CASRLADTEAFF	TGCGCCAGCAGACTAGCGGACACTGAAGCTTTCTTT	.	.	TRBV5-1	TRBJ1-1
CASSGPREGRKDYGYTF	TGTGCCAGCAGCGGCCCTCGGGAGGGGCGAAAAGACTATGGCTACACCTTC	.	.	TRBV9	TRBJ1-2
CASSQALTIYNEQFF	TGTGCCAGCAGCCAAGCCCTGACCATCTACAATGAGCAGTTCTTC	.	.	TRBV4-2	TRBJ2-1
CASTQQVSSYEQYF	TGTGCCAGCACCCAACAGGTCTCCTCCTACGAGCAGTACTTC	.	.	TRBV6-2/TRBV6-3	TRBJ2-7
CSARNYPWGLAGGDEQYF	TGCAGTGCTAGAAACTATCCTTGGGGGCTAGCGGGAGGGGACGAGCAGTACTTC	.	TRBD2	TRBV20-1	TRBJ2-7
CASTGTGSYNEQFF	TGTGCCAGCACCGGGACAGGGTCCTACAATGAGCAGTTCTTC	.	TRBD1	TRBV25-1	TRBJ2-1
CASSAGLENEQFF	TGTGCCAGCAGCGCCGGACTGGAGAATGAGCAGTTCTTC	.	.	TRBV13	TRBJ2-1
CSAEGATEQFF	TGCAGTGCCGAGGGAGCAACTGAGCAGTTCTTC	.	.	TRBV20-1	TRBJ2-1
CSARDLQAFF	TGCAGTGCTAGAGATCTTCAAGCTTTCTTT	once	.	TRBV20-1	TRBJ1-1
CATSREAGLTDTQYF	TGTGCCACCAGCAGAGAGGCAGGGTTAACAGATACGCAGTATTTT	.	.	TRBV15	TRBJ2-3
CSARPLVISVDEQFF	TGCAGTGCTAGACCCCTTGTTATTAGTGTCGATGAGCAGTTCTTC	.	.	TRBV20-1	TRBJ2-1
CSAGVARRAFF	TGCAGTGCTGGGGTCGCGCGGAGAGCTTTCTTT	once	.	TRBV20-1	TRBJ1-1
CATSDRIRDDTDTQYF	TGTGCCACCAGTGATCGAATCCGGGACGACACAGATACGCAGTATTTT	.	.	TRBV24-1	TRBJ2-3
CASRGPGLAGYNEQFF	TGTGCCAGCAGGGGCCCGGGACTAGCGGGGTACAATGAGCAGTTCTTC	once	TRBD2	TRBV12-3/TRBV12-4	TRBJ2-1
CASRVRRAREQYF	TGTGCCAGCCGCGTACGCAGGGCGAGAGAGCAGTACTTC	.	.	TRBV5-6	TRBJ2-7
CASSFGGAYNEQFF	TGTGCCAGCAGTTTTGGGGGAGCTTACAATGAGCAGTTCTTC	.	.	TRBV12-3/TRBV12-4	TRBJ2-1
CASSLPVGVETQYF	TGTGCCAGCAGTCTCCCGGTGGGGGTAGAGACCCAGTACTTC	.	.	TRBV7-9	TRBJ2-5
CSVVLGSGYEQYF	TGCAGCGTGGTGCTCGGGAGCGGTTACGAGCAGTACTTC	.	.	TRBV29-1	TRBJ2-7
CASGLAEGVRTEAFF	TGTGCTAGTGGTTTGGCCGAGGGTGTTCGGACTGAAGCTTTCTTT	once	.	TRBV12-5	TRBJ1-1
CSVERGAVYNEQFF	TGCAGCGTTGAACGGGGGGCGGTTTACAATGAGCAGTTCTTC	.	.	TRBV29-1	TRBJ2-1
CASSPWGGTDTQYF	TGTGCCAGCAGCCCATGGGGGGGCACAGATACGCAGTATTTT	.	.	TRBV9	TRBJ2-3
CASSVTRADTQYF	TGTGCCAGCTCCGTAACGAGGGCAGATACGCAGTATTTT	once	.	TRBV18	TRBJ2-3